The clone carrying this T cell receptor (beta chain) was seen a handful of times. The sample is drawn from a study of T-cell memory formation after mild COVID-19. Each CDR3 protein gets one entry after TCRdb re-called the 5' RACE reads with MiXCR. The repertoire has fewer than 90,000 distinct CDR3 sequences, 9.5% to 15% of them found once; the top ten carry approximately 41%. The sequence was collected from a man between 18 and 35 years old who had mild COVID-19 (a few samples of this study predate the infection). Cell type and time point are not known. Sequencing used PBMCs or a T cell subset sorted from them (not recorded which).

The CDR3 loop reads CASSLFLGKDYEQYF. CDR3 coding DNA: TGTGCCAGCAGCTTATTCCTGGGGAAGGATTACGAGCAGTACTTC. The chain links TRBV7-9 to TRBJ2-7, with D uncertain. Looked up from germline, CDR1 is SEHNR and CDR2 is FQNEAQ (reference sequence). Between the trimmed V and J ends, which lost 2 bases and 4 bases, there was a span of 15 bases. CDR3 size: 15 residues. The full variable domain, rest sourced from reference TRBV7-9 and TRBJ2-7, is DTGVSQNPRHKITKRGQNVTFRCDPISEHNRLYWYRQTLGQGPEFLTYFQNEAQLEKSRLLSDRFSAERPKGSFSTLEIQRTEQGDSAMYLCASSLFLGKDYEQYFGPGTRLTVT.